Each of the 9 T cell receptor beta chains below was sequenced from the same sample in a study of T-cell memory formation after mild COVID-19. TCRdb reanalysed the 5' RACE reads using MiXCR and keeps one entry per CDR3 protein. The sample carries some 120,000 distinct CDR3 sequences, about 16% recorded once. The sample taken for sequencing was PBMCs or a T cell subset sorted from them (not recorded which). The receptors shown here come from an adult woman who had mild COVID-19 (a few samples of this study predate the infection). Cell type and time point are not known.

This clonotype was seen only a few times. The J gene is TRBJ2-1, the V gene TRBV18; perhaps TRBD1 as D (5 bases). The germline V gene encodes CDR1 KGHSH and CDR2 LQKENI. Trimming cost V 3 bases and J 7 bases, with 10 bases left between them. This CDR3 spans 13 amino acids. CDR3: CASSPQGTNEQFF. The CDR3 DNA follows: TGTGCCAGCTCACCGCAGGGAACTAATGAGCAGTTCTTC.

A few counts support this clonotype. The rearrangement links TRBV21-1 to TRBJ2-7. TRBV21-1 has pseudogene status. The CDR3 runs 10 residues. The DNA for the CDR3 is TGTGCCAGCAGCAAAAACGAGCAGTACTTC. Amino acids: CASSKNEQYF.

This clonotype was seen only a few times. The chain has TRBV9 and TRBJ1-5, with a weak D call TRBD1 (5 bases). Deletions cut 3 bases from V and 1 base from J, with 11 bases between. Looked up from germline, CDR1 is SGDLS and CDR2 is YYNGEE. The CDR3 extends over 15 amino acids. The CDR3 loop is CASSGGPGSNQPQHF. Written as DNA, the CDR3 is TGTGCCAGCAGCGGGGGACCAGGGAGCAATCAGCCCCAGCATTTT.

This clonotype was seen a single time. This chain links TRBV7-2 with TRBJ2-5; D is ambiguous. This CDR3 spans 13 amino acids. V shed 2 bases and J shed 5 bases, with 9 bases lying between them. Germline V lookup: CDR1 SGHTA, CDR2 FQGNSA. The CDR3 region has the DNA TGTGCCAGCAGCTTATATAGCCCGGAGACCCAGTACTTC. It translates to CASSLYSPETQYF. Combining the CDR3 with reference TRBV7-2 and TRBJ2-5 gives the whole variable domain GAGVSQSPSNKVTEKGKDVELRCDPISGHTALYWYRQSLGQGLEFLIYFQGNSAPDKSGLPSDRFSAERTGGSVSTLTIQRTQQEDSAVYLCASSLYSPETQYFGPGTRLLVL.

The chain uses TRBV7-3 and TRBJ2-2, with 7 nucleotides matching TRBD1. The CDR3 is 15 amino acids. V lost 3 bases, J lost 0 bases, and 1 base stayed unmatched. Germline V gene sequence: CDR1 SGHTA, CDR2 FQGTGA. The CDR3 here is CASSLTGSNTGELFF. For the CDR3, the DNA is TGTGCCAGCAGCTTGACAGGGTCGAACACCGGGGAGCTGTTTTTT.

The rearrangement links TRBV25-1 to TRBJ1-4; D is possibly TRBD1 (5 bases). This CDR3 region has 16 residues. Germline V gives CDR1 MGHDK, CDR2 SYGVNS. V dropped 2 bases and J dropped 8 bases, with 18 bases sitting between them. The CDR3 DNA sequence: TGTGCCAGCAGTGAAAACCCCGCAGGGCGAGGGGAAAAACTGTTTTTT. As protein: CASSENPAGRGEKLFF.

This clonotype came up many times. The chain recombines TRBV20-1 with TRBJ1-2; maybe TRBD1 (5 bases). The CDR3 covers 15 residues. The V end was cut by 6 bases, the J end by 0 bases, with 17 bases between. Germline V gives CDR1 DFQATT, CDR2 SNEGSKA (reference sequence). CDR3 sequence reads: CSATPGTSSNYGYTF. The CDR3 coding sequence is TGCAGTGCCACCCCCGGGACCAGTTCTAACTATGGCTACACCTTC.

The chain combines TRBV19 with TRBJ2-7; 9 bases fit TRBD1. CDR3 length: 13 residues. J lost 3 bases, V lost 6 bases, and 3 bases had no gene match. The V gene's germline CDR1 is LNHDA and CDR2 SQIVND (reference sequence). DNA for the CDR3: TGTGCCAGTAGGAGACAGGGGGTCTACGAGCAGTACTTC. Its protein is CASRRQGVYEQYF.

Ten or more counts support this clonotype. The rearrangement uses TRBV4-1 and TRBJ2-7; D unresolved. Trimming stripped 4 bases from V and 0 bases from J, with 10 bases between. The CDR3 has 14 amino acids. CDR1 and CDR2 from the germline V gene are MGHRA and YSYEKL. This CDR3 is CASSPETPSYEQYF. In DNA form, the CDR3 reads TGCGCCAGCAGCCCGGAGACGCCCTCCTACGAGCAGTACTTC.